Following are 8 T cell receptor beta chains from one sample sequenced in a study of OX40 agonist ivuxolimab in advanced cancers. Profiling relied on immunoSEQ multiplex PCR, and the TCRdb table lists in-frame clones only, not all of them. This table has some 70,000 clones, about 86% appearing once. The sequenced sample was CD4+ or CD8+ T cells sorted from blood, obtained in a trial of the OX40 agonist ivuxolimab. The source of these receptors is an adult with an advanced solid tumor such as melanoma, head and neck, liver or kidney cancer.

J is TRBJ2-1 and V is TRBV7-7, with D tentatively TRBD1 (5 bases). Trimming removed 2 bases at V and 8 bases at J, with 22 bases between. Germline CDR1 is SSHAT and CDR2 is FNYEAQ (reference sequence). The CDR3 consists of 17 residues. The CDR3 is CASSLSVPDTLGDEQFF. In DNA, the CDR3 is TGTGCCAGCAGCTTATCTGTCCCGGACACGTTGGGTGATGAGCAGTTCTTC.

The chain carries TRBV29-1 and TRBJ1-4; unclear D gene. V gave up 4 bases and J gave up 8 bases, with 8 bases separating them. CDR3 length: 11 amino acids. Germline CDR1 SQVTM, CDR2 ANQGSEA. The CDR3 sequence is CSVAGTEKLFF. In DNA, the CDR3 is TGCAGCGTTGCAGGAACCGAAAAACTGTTTTTT.

The rearrangement uses TRBV27 and TRBJ1-6; D is unresolved. Germline V lookup: CDR1 MNHEY, CDR2 SMNVEV (reference sequence). There are 18 residues in the CDR3. V was pared by 5 bases and J by 0 bases, with 17 bases between. This CDR3 is CASSITFGGSSYNSPLHF. The DNA of the CDR3 is TGTGCCAGCAGTATTACCTTTGGTGGGAGCTCCTATAATTCACCCCTCCACTTT.

The sample holds a few counts of this clone. The chain joins TRBV10-1 to TRBJ1-3; D not certain. The length of the CDR3 is 15 residues. V lost 3 bases and J 9 bases, leaving 18 bases between the germline ends. In germline, CDR1 is WNHNN, CDR2 SYGVQD (reference sequence). CDR3 DNA: TGCGCCAGCAGTGATAGGACGGTCGAGGCGGGCACCATATATTTT. Its protein is CASSDRTVEAGTIYF.

V is TRBV7-2 and J is TRBJ1-6, with D unresolved. Germline loops: CDR1 SGHTA, CDR2 FQGNSA. The ends were cut back, 1 base at V and 7 bases at J, with 11 bases in the middle. There are 15 residues in the CDR3. DNA for the CDR3: TGTGCCAGCAGCTTAGACGGGTATGGCAATTCACCCCTCCACTTT. Its translation: CASSLDGYGNSPLHF.

The sample holds a few counts of this clone. V and J are TRBV19 and TRBJ1-2, with D tentatively TRBD1 (5 bases). CDR3 length: 11 residues. The V gene lost 7 bases and the J gene lost 2 bases, with 5 bases spanning the gap. From germline, CDR1 is LNHDA and CDR2 SQIVND (reference sequence). CDR3 nucleotides: TGTGCCAGTACAGGGAACTATGGCTACACCTTC. Translated: CASTGNYGYTF.

The chain links TRBV19 to TRBJ2-7; D unresolved. V dropped 2 bases and J dropped 0 bases, with 8 bases sitting between them. This CDR3 comprises 14 residues. Germline V gene sequence: CDR1 LNHDA, CDR2 SQIVND (reference sequence). The CDR3 loop is CASSITGSSYEQYF. Here the CDR3 DNA reads TGTGCCAGTAGTATAACCGGCAGCTCCTACGAGCAGTACTTC.

The gene calls are TRBV5-6 and TRBJ2-5; 11 bases map to TRBD1. Trimming removed 2 bases from V and 1 base from J; junction bases left unmatched: 4. Germline values: CDR1 SGHDT, CDR2 YYEEEE. The length of the CDR3 is 16 residues. The CDR3 DNA reads as TGTGCCAGCAGCTTACGGGACAGGGGGACCCAAGAGACCCAGTACTTC. Protein sequence: CASSLRDRGTQETQYF. Based on the CDR3 plus reference TRBV5-6 and TRBJ2-5, the full variable domain is DAGVTQSPTHLIKTRGQQVTLRCSPKSGHDTVSWYQQALGQGPQFIFQYYEEEERQRGNFPDRFSGHQFPNYSSELNVNALLLGDSALYLCASSLRDRGTQETQYFGPGTRLLVL.